This TCR beta chain is drawn from a study of T cell clusters in autoimmune cytopenias. Multiplex touch-down PCR amplified TRB using TRB-A and TRB-B pools in one tube. One entry per CDR3 protein, without DNA, is what TCRdb gives after re-calling the multiplex PCR reads. There are over 9,500 distinct CDR3 sequences in the sample, with 20% to 25% held by the top ten. This clonotype is deemed medium-sized by its frequency. The antigen is undetermined. Each sample's input was roughly 230 ng genomic DNA, 30,000 to 45,000 genome equivalents. The germline CDR1 and CDR2 sequences are PRHDT and FYEKMQ (reference sequence). This CDR3 is 12 amino acids long. Study-wide points: Functional roles of the in silico T cell clusters still await experimental validation.

These same records also appear under a second study, on T cell repertoires in aging, cancer and after chemotherapy.

Sequenced input: peripheral blood. The rearrangement joins TRBV13 to TRBJ2-2; TCRdb's assignment of TRBD2 cannot be checked, as there is no DNA. This TCR was sampled from a human donor in good health. CDR3: CASSREGGELFF.